Below are 2 T cell receptor beta chains sequenced from a single sample in a study of cytomegalovirus exposure and HLA in healthy donors. The PCR contained 60 Vbeta and 13 Jbeta primers. The assay was immunoSEQ multiplex PCR, and TCRdb's table has in-frame clones only and misses some. The sample carries around 140,000 clones, 78% recorded once. Sequenced input: PBMCs. These receptors were taken from a woman aged 18-29 years in good health and CMV-seronegative.

The V and J genes are TRBV7-9 and TRBJ2-7; 10 positions match TRBD1. The CDR3 extends over 16 amino acids. J gave up 7 bases and V 3 bases, and 12 bases lay outside the gene matches. Germline values: CDR1 SEHNR, CDR2 FQNEAQ (reference sequence). In DNA, the CDR3 is TGTGCCAGCAGCTTCTGGCTGACCGGGACAGGGGAAGAGCAGTACTTC. Its translation: CASSFWLTGTGEEQYF.

A single count supports this clone. The rearrangement links TRBV6-5 to TRBJ2-1; D is possibly TRBD1 (6 bases). Per the germline V gene, CDR1 is MNHEY and CDR2 is SVGAGI. There are 16 residues in the CDR3. V was pared by 2 bases and J by 2 bases, with 13 bases between. The CDR3 here is CASSYRGTPTYNEQFF. The CDR3 nucleotides read TGTGCCAGCAGTTACCGTGGGACACCTACCTACAATGAGCAGTTCTTC.